The 27 T cell receptor beta chains reported below all come from one sample, sequenced in a study of regulatory T cells in long-lasting Graves disease. Relying on iRepertoire HTBI primers and Arm-PCR of CDR3 regions, the team built TCR beta libraries. In TCRdb, the multiplex PCR reads were re-called with MiXCR into one record per CDR3 protein. The table has fewer than 550,000 distinct CDR3 sequences, under 25% seen once. Specified time point: persistent/refractory GD, antithyroid drugs over 5 years with positive TRAb. Preparation of the TCR library used RNA extracted from PBMCs. Sequencing used peripheral blood mononuclear cells (PBMCs), obtained when the disease was refractory, from a patient treated with antithyroid drugs. The receptors derive from a female donor with Graves disease.

The chain carries TRBV19 and TRBJ1-5; no firm D call. Germline assignment: CDR1 LNHDA and CDR2 SQIVND (reference sequence). The CDR3 covers 14 residues. V lost 5 bases, J lost 3 bases, and 11 bases lay in between. The CDR3 region is CASSFGRYNQPQHF. CDR3 nucleotides: TGTGCCAGTAGTTTTGGCAGGTACAATCAGCCCCAGCATTTT.

The V call is TRBV5-6, the J call TRBJ1-6; D is possibly TRBD1 (5 bases). This CDR3 is built from 13 residues. V lost 3 bases to trimming and J lost 10 bases, with 11 bases between them. Germline V gene lookup returns CDR1 SGHDT and CDR2 YYEEEE. CDR3: CASSWQGGSPLHF. The CDR3 nucleotides are TGTGCCAGCAGCTGGCAGGGTGGATCACCCCTCCACTTT.

This clonotype showed up many times. The chain is built from TRBV20-1 and TRBJ1-2; no definite D call. V dropped 4 bases and J dropped 3 bases, with 18 bases sitting between them. The CDR3 consists of 15 residues. Germline assignment: CDR1 DFQATT and CDR2 SNEGSKA (reference sequence). This chain's CDR3 is CSAIPAGGRDYGYTF. The CDR3 region has the DNA TGCAGTGCTATTCCCGCCGGAGGTAGGGACTATGGCTACACCTTC.

This clonotype was picked up many times. The chain uses TRBV2 and TRBJ2-7; D is uncertain. Germline CDR1 is SNHLY and CDR2 is FYNNEI. The length of the CDR3 is 11 residues. V was shortened by 2 bases and J by 3 bases, with 2 bases between the two germline ends. The CDR3 DNA follows: TGTGCCAGCAGTGAACACTACGAGCAGTACTTC. It yields the protein CASSEHYEQYF.

The sample holds many counts of this clonotype. This chain joins TRBV28 and TRBJ2-5, with 9 bases lining up with TRBD1. The CDR3 runs 15 residues. Germline loops: CDR1 MDHEN, CDR2 SYDVKM. Trimming at V came to 3 bases and at J to 2 bases, leaving 4 bases not matched to a gene. In DNA, the CDR3 is TGTGCCAGCAGTTTGGGACAGGGCCCTCAAGAGACCCAGTACTTC. Protein product: CASSLGQGPQETQYF.

The chain couples TRBV28 to TRBJ1-6; D gene uncertain. This CDR3 comprises 15 residues. Germline loops: CDR1 MDHEN, CDR2 SYDVKM. Trimming pared 5 bases from V and 0 bases from J, leaving 8 bases between. As DNA, the CDR3 is TGTGCCAGCAGTGACGGGAGCTCCTATAATTCACCCCTCCACTTT. It specifies CASSDGSSYNSPLHF.

This chain connects TRBV19 to TRBJ2-5; D remains unclear. The CDR3 consists of 12 residues. The germline gives CDR1 LNHDA, CDR2 SQIVND (reference sequence). Trimming left V 0 bases short and J 4 bases short, with 3 bases between. Here the CDR3 DNA reads TGTGCCAGTAGTATAGACGGAGAGACCCAGTACTTC. This gives the protein CASSIDGETQYF.

The chain employs TRBV4-1 and TRBJ2-7; D remains unclear. This CDR3 region has 16 residues. Germline V gives CDR1 MGHRA, CDR2 YSYEKL. Trimming stripped 3 bases from V and 4 bases from J, with 19 bases between. The CDR3 DNA reads TGCGCCAGCAGCCAGCCTGTGGGGATGGCTAAGTACGAGCAGTACTTC. Encoded protein: CASSQPVGMAKYEQYF.

This clonotype was found many times. The gene calls are TRBV12-3 or TRBV12-4 and TRBJ2-7; 7 bases match TRBD2. V was clipped by 5 bases and J by 4 bases; unmatched bases: 11. CDR3 length equals 15 residues. The CDR3 DNA reads as TGTGCCAGCAGTACATACCGGGACTACCCATACGAGCAGTACTTC. This sequence encodes CASSTYRDYPYEQYF.

This clonotype was observed a handful of times. The genes are TRBV20-1 and TRBJ1-1, with 7 bases fitting TRBD1. Trimming at V came to 5 bases and at J to 1 base, leaving 7 bases not matched to a gene. CDR1 and CDR2 from the germline V gene are DFQATT and SNEGSKA (reference sequence). This CDR3 has 14 amino acids. The CDR3 coding sequence is TGCAGTGCTCCTCGGACAGGACCGAACACTGAAGCTTTCTTT. It is translated as CSAPRTGPNTEAFF.

This clonotype was recorded at least ten times. This chain connects TRBV2 to TRBJ1-1; perhaps TRBD1 as D (5 bases). The ends were cut back, 1 base at V and 3 bases at J, with 9 bases in the middle. Looked up from germline, CDR1 is SNHLY and CDR2 is FYNNEI. The CDR3 has 14 residues. The CDR3: CASSEGTTHTEAFF. In DNA, the CDR3 is TGTGCCAGCAGTGAAGGGACAACACACACTGAAGCTTTCTTT.

The chain links TRBV6-1 to TRBJ1-5, with D unresolved. In germline, CDR1 is MNHNS, CDR2 SASEGT. CDR3 size: 13 residues. V lost 7 bases to trimming and J lost 7 bases, with 14 bases between them. CDR3 in DNA: TGTGCCAGCACCCACGCGTATCGGCAGCCCCAGCATTTT. Protein: CASTHAYRQPQHF.

The chain uses TRBV12-3 or TRBV12-4 and TRBJ2-7; possibly TRBD1 for D (5 bases). The CDR3 consists of 15 residues. V gave up 2 bases and J gave up 4 bases, with 15 bases separating them. The CDR3 DNA reads TGTGCCAGCAGTTTAATTGACAGAACATTATACGAGCAGTACTTC. Its protein is CASSLIDRTLYEQYF.

This clonotype turned up a few times. The V gene is TRBV10-3, the J gene TRBJ2-5; a weak D match, TRBD2 (6 bases). Germline CDR1 ENHRY, CDR2 SYGVKD. With 10 bases removed from V and 5 bases from J, the gap between germline ends came to 20 bases. The length of the CDR3 is 14 residues. Here the CDR3 DNA reads TGTGCCAGCGGGGACGATCTCCTGAGGGAGACCCAGTACTTC. Its protein is CASGDDLLRETQYF.

This sequence joins TRBV7-9 and TRBJ2-2; 9 nucleotides match TRBD1. Germline lookup yields CDR1 SEHNR and CDR2 FQNEAQ (reference sequence). The ends lost 5 bases at V and 3 bases at J; junction bases unmatched: 7. The CDR3 is made up of 16 amino acids. The DNA for the CDR3 is TGTGCCAGCAGCCACCAGACAGGGGGAGACACCGGGGAGCTGTTTTTT. Amino acid sequence: CASSHQTGGDTGELFF.

The chain couples TRBV5-5 to TRBJ1-2; the match to TRBD1 covers 7 bases. The CDR3 is made up of 16 amino acids. V was pared by 1 base and J by 10 bases, with 16 bases of the junction left unmatched. Germline values: CDR1 SGHKS, CDR2 YYEKEE (reference sequence). This CDR3 is CASSLWAWTGPGDYTF. CDR3 DNA sequence: TGTGCCAGCAGCTTGTGGGCATGGACAGGCCCGGGGGACTACACCTTC.

This clonotype was seen more than once but under ten times. The rearrangement uses TRBV30 and TRBJ2-7; D is ambiguous. The CDR3 loop spans 12 amino acids. Germline CDR1 GTSNPN, CDR2 SVGIG (reference sequence). Trimming removed 4 bases at V and 5 bases at J, with 12 bases between. CDR3 sequence reads: CAWTKNQNEQYF. CDR3 DNA sequence: TGTGCCTGGACCAAGAATCAAAACGAGCAGTACTTC.

This clonotype came up a few times. The CDR3 region has the DNA TGTGCCAGCTCACCCGGTGCGGGGGCCCACGAGCAGTACTTC. It is translated as CASSPGAGAHEQYF. This chain joins TRBV7-2 and TRBJ2-7, with D perhaps matching TRBD2 (7 bases). CDR1 is SGHTA, CDR2 FQGNSA, per germline. This CDR3 region has 14 residues. V gave up 8 bases and J gave up 5 bases, with 19 bases separating them.

This clonotype came up a few times. The chain combines TRBV12-3 or TRBV12-4 with TRBJ2-5; 13 bases are shared with TRBD2. Trimming took 1 base from V and 5 from J; bases not matched to a gene: 10. CDR3 length equals 18 residues. CDR3 amino acids: CASSLGSSGLAGEETQYF. The CDR3 DNA reads as TGTGCCAGCAGTTTAGGTAGCAGTGGACTAGCGGGAGAGGAGACCCAGTACTTC.

A few counts support this clonotype. The chain recombines TRBV7-9 with TRBJ1-2; a possible D gene is TRBD1 (5 bases). V lost 3 bases to trimming and J lost 4 bases, with 15 bases between them. The CDR3 has 15 amino acids. In germline, CDR1 is SEHNR, CDR2 FQNEAQ (reference sequence). Here the CDR3 reads CASSFPGPPGYGYTF. The CDR3 DNA follows: TGTGCCAGCAGCTTTCCGGGGCCACCTGGCTATGGCTACACCTTC.

This clonotype came up many times. CDR3 in amino acids: CASSQGTLGELFF. CDR3 bases: TGTGCCAGCAGCCAAGGAACTCTCGGGGAGCTGTTTTTT. The chain links TRBV3-1 to TRBJ2-2; D unresolved. The CDR3 covers 13 residues. With 1 base removed from V and 7 bases from J, the gap between germline ends came to 7 bases. CDR1 and CDR2 from the germline V gene are LGHDT and YNNKEL (reference sequence). The complete variable domain, with remaining parts taken from reference TRBV3-1 and TRBJ2-2, reads DTAVSQTPKYLVTQMGNDKSIKCEQNLGHDTMYWYKQDSKKFLKIMFSYNNKELIINETVPNRFSPKSPDKAHLNLHINSLELGDSAVYFCASSQGTLGELFFGEGSRLTVL.

This clonotype was observed a handful of times. V and J are TRBV14 and TRBJ2-2; D is undetermined. Germline CDR1 and CDR2: SGHDN and FVKESK. Deletions cut 0 bases from V and 2 bases from J, with 7 bases between. The CDR3 runs 15 residues. For the CDR3, the DNA is TGTGCCAGCAGCCAAGAAGTCTTAAACACCGGGGAGCTGTTTTTT. Translation: CASSQEVLNTGELFF. Supplemented by reference TRBV14 and TRBJ2-2, the full variable domain reads EAGVTQFPSHSVIEKGQTVTLRCDPISGHDNLYWYRRVMGKEIKFLLHFVKESKQDESGMPNNRFLAERTGGTYSTLKVQPAELEDSGVYFCASSQEVLNTGELFFGEGSRLTVL.

This clonotype has just a few counts. This chain links TRBV6-1 with TRBJ1-6, with a tentative D call TRBD1 (5 bases). Germline lookup yields CDR1 MNHNS and CDR2 SASEGT. V lost 6 bases, J lost 8 bases, and 14 bases lay in between. The CDR3 is made up of 14 amino acids. CDR3 sequence reads: CASRWPARDSPLHF. The CDR3 DNA is TGTGCCAGCAGATGGCCGGCCAGGGATTCACCCCTCCACTTT.

Remarks on this clonotype: It may be a read error: a sequence one base away is much more abundant. The chain links TRBV3-1 to TRBJ1-2; D gene ambiguous. CDR1 is LGHDT and CDR2 is YNNKEL in the germline V gene (reference sequence). This CDR3 comprises 15 residues. The CDR3 DNA reads as TGTGCCAGCAGCCGCCAAACCGGAGGTAACTATGACTACACCTTC. It translates to CASSRQTGGNYDYTF.

A remark on this clonotype: One base away lies a much larger clone, so this may be a sequencing read error. V and J are TRBV2 and TRBJ1-1; 9 positions match TRBD1. The V segment lost 9 bases and the J segment 1 base; nucleotides outside the gene matches: 9. Germline CDR1 and CDR2: SNHLY and FYNNEI. This CDR3 has 15 residues. The CDR3 reads CASDRDRARNTEAFF. The CDR3 DNA reads as TGTGCCAGTGACCGGGACAGGGCGCGGAACACTGAAGCTTTCTTT.

The chain employs TRBV6-2 or TRBV6-3 and TRBJ2-3, with a possible D match to TRBD1 (5 bases). Germline CDR1 MNHEY, CDR2 SVGEGT. The length of the CDR3 is 13 residues. Trimming cost V 2 bases and J 3 bases, with 6 bases left between them. The CDR3 loop reads CASSYKGTDTQYF. CDR3 coding DNA: TGTGCCAGCAGTTACAAGGGGACAGATACGCAGTATTTT.

At least ten counts were recorded for this clonotype. This chain links TRBV7-2 with TRBJ2-4, with D possibly matching TRBD2 (5 bases). Trimming stripped 3 bases from V and 6 bases from J, with 15 bases between. The CDR3 has 15 residues. In germline, CDR1 is SGHTA, CDR2 FQGNSA. CDR3 in amino acids: CASSFGPGGGNIQYF. The DNA for the CDR3 is TGTGCCAGCAGCTTTGGTCCCGGTGGAGGAAACATTCAGTACTTC.